The 20 T cell receptor beta chains reported below all come from one sample, sequenced in a study of blood T cell repertoires in COVID-19. The assay was immunoSEQ multiplex PCR, and TCRdb's table has in-frame clones only and misses some. The sample consists of 150,000 to 200,000 clones, 70% to 80% of them appearing once. The specimen was peripheral blood. These receptors were taken from a man aged 50-59 years who had recovered from COVID-19.

J is TRBJ2-2 and V is TRBV9; perhaps TRBD2 as D (6 bases). The germline gives CDR1 SGDLS, CDR2 YYNGEE. The V end was cut by 5 bases, the J end by 3 bases, with 11 bases between. The CDR3 length is 14 residues. The CDR3 spells CASRGGGDTGELFF. The CDR3 DNA reads TGTGCCAGCAGGGGAGGAGGGGACACCGGGGAGCTGTTTTTT.

The rearrangement uses TRBV29-1 and TRBJ2-2; TRBD2 agrees at 12 bases. The V gene end was trimmed by 6 bases and the J gene end by 0 bases; junction bases not matched to a gene: 5. The germline V gene has CDR1 SQVTM and CDR2 ANQGSEA. The CDR3 has 16 residues. The CDR3 loop is CSVRLAGAPNTGELFF. In DNA, the CDR3 is TGCAGCGTGCGACTAGCGGGAGCCCCGAACACCGGGGAGCTGTTTTTT.

V is TRBV10-3 and J is TRBJ2-5, with a tentative D call TRBD2 (5 bases). Trimming cost V 3 bases and J 4 bases, with 12 bases left between them. This CDR3 has 14 residues. The germline V gene has CDR1 ENHRY and CDR2 SYGVKD. The CDR3: CAISDTRVRETQYF. The CDR3 DNA follows: TGTGCCATCAGTGACACTAGGGTTCGAGAGACCCAGTACTTC.

This clone was seen more than once but under ten times. The DNA of the CDR3 is TGCAGTGCAGCTGGGAGAGATGGCTACACCTTC. This sequence encodes CSAAGRDGYTF. J is TRBJ1-2 and V is TRBV20-1; D is unclear. The CDR3 runs 11 residues. V shed 6 bases and J shed 6 bases, with 11 bases lying between them. The germline V gene encodes CDR1 DFQATT and CDR2 SNEGSKA (reference sequence).

V is TRBV4-2 and J is TRBJ1-1; the D is unclear. Germline V gene sequence: CDR1 LGHNA, CDR2 YNFKEQ. CDR3 length equals 16 residues. Trimming shortened V by 2 bases and J by 1 base, and 14 bases separated the two germline ends. CDR3 nucleotides: TGTGCCAGCAGCCAACAGACTGGCTCCCGGAACACTGAAGCTTTCTTT. It codes for CASSQQTGSRNTEAFF.

CDR3 protein: CASSQDPAGGPDTQYF. In DNA, the CDR3 is TGTGCCAGCAGCCAAGACCCAGCGGGAGGACCAGATACGCAGTATTTT. V usage is TRBV3-1 (or the pseudogene TRBV3-2) and J usage is TRBJ2-3; 9 bases fit TRBD2. The germline CDR1 and CDR2 sequences are LGHDT and YNNKEL (reference sequence). CDR3 length: 16 residues. J was trimmed by 4 bases and V by 0 bases; bases with no gene match: 5.

The J gene is TRBJ2-5, the V gene TRBV24-1; TRBD1 aligns across 8 bases. V lost 4 bases and J lost 4; bases outside the gene matches: 1. The CDR3 contains 13 residues. Germline V CDR1 and CDR2: KGHDR, SFDVKD. For the CDR3, the DNA is TGTGCCACCAGTGACAGGGGGCGAGAGACCCAGTACTTC. This codes for CATSDRGRETQYF.

The chain recombines TRBV5-1 with TRBJ2-7; 10 bases are shared with TRBD1. The CDR3 loop spans 15 amino acids. With V trimmed by 1 base and J by 5 bases, 6 bases remained unmatched. The germline V gene has CDR1 SGHRS and CDR2 YFSETQ. This CDR3 reads CASSLRQGAGNEQYF. CDR3 coding DNA: TGCGCCAGCAGCTTGCGACAGGGGGCGGGCAACGAGCAGTACTTC.

The CDR3 protein is CASSLGQRNYGYTF. In nucleotides, the CDR3 is TGTGCCAGCAGCTTAGGACAGCGGAACTATGGCTACACCTTC. This chain connects TRBV5-6 to TRBJ1-2; D is perhaps TRBD1 (6 bases). There are 14 residues in the CDR3. V was cut by 2 bases and J by 2 bases, with 10 bases left in between. CDR1 SGHDT and CDR2 YYEEEE come from the germline V gene.

This chain links TRBV18 with TRBJ1-4; no clear D. This CDR3 is 18 amino acids long. CDR1 and CDR2 from the germline V gene are KGHSH and LQKENI. The V and J ends lost 3 bases and 0 bases respectively, with 17 bases between them. CDR3 coding DNA: TGTGCCAGCTCACCCAGAGTGGGCATGTCCGCAACTAATGAAAAACTGTTTTTT. It specifies CASSPRVGMSATNEKLFF.

The chain combines TRBV6-5 with TRBJ1-6; D perhaps matches TRBD1 (6 bases). CDR3 size: 14 residues. Trimming stripped 8 bases from V and 13 bases from J, with 21 bases between. CDR1 is MNHEY and CDR2 is SVGAGI in the germline V gene. The CDR3 loop is CASRRDKGLGPLHF. CDR3 sequence (DNA): TGTGCCAGCCGACGGGACAAAGGGCTTGGGCCCCTCCACTTT.

The gene calls are TRBV7-3 and TRBJ2-1, with D perhaps matching TRBD1 (6 bases). With 6 bases removed from V and 5 bases from J, the gap between germline ends came to 11 bases. Germline V gene sequence: CDR1 SGHTA, CDR2 FQGTGA. The CDR3 totals 13 residues. The CDR3 DNA reads as TGTGCCAGCAGGTTGGACAGAAACAATGAGCAGTTCTTC. The encoded protein is CASRLDRNNEQFF. The full variable domain, completed using reference TRBV7-3 and TRBJ2-1, is GAGVSQTPSNKVTEKGKYVELRCDPISGHTALYWYRQSLGQGPEFLIYFQGTGAADDSGLPNDRFFAVRPEGSVSTLKIQRTERGDSAVYLCASRLDRNNEQFFGPGTRLTVL.

J is TRBJ2-7 and V is TRBV19, with D possibly matching TRBD2 (5 bases). The CDR3 sequence is 15 residues long. Between the trimmed V and J ends, which lost 6 bases and 0 bases, there was a span of 15 bases. Per the germline V gene, CDR1 is LNHDA and CDR2 is SQIVND (reference sequence). The CDR3 is CASSRREGSSYEQYF. The DNA for the CDR3 is TGTGCCAGTAGCCGTCGTGAGGGCAGCTCCTACGAGCAGTACTTC.

This chain uses TRBV27 with TRBJ1-1; D gene ambiguous. The CDR3 spans 13 residues. V was pared by 1 base and J by 0 bases, with 3 bases between. In germline, CDR1 is MNHEY, CDR2 SMNVEV (reference sequence). This CDR3 reads CASSLLVNTEAFF. As DNA, the CDR3 is TGTGCCAGCAGTTTATTAGTGAACACTGAAGCTTTCTTT.

This sequence joins TRBV11-2 and TRBJ2-5; 7 nucleotides match TRBD1. The CDR3 has 14 amino acids. The junction had 4 bases not matched to a gene; V was cut back by 5 bases and J by 1 base. Germline V gene sequence: CDR1 SGHAT, CDR2 FQNNGV. As DNA, the CDR3 is TGTGCCAGCAGCCCTGACAGGGCCCAAGAGACCCAGTACTTC. Translating it yields CASSPDRAQETQYF.

The chain employs TRBV11-2 and TRBJ2-2; 9 nucleotides line up with TRBD2. The J segment lost 4 bases and the V segment lost 2 bases, leaving 2 bases of the junction unmatched. CDR1 SGHAT and CDR2 FQNNGV come from the germline V gene. CDR3 length: 15 residues. The CDR3 bases are TGTGCCAGCAGCTTAAATAGCGGGGGCACCGGGGAGCTGTTTTTT. Encoded protein: CASSLNSGGTGELFF.

J is TRBJ1-1 and V is TRBV30, with D unresolved. The V and J ends lost 1 base and 0 bases respectively, with 6 bases between them. This CDR3 comprises 13 residues. Germline lookup yields CDR1 GTSNPN and CDR2 SVGIG (reference sequence). Here the CDR3 reads CAWSAGMNTEAFF. CDR3 DNA: TGTGCCTGGAGTGCAGGAATGAACACTGAAGCTTTCTTT.

This CDR3 is CSVAGFGLHTEAFF. CDR3 bases: TGCAGCGTTGCGGGGTTCGGACTGCACACTGAAGCTTTCTTT. This chain connects TRBV29-1 to TRBJ1-1; no firm D call. The V and J ends lost 4 bases and 3 bases respectively, with 15 bases between them. The V gene's germline CDR1 is SQVTM and CDR2 ANQGSEA. This CDR3 has 14 residues. The variable domain in full, completed from reference TRBV29-1 and TRBJ1-1, reads SAVISQKPSRDICQRGTSLTIQCQVDSQVTMMFWYRQQPGQSLTLIATANQGSEATYESGFVIDKFPISRPNLTFSTLTVSNMSPEDSSIYLCSVAGFGLHTEAFFGQGTRLTVV.

This chain links TRBV7-8 with TRBJ2-3; possibly TRBD2 for D (6 bases). The germline gives CDR1 SGHVS, CDR2 FQNEAQ. V lost 1 base, J lost 0 bases, and 11 bases lay in between. This CDR3 has 16 residues. The CDR3 bases are TGTGCCAGCAGCTTAGAAACTAGCACTAGCACAGATACGCAGTATTTT. It yields the protein CASSLETSTSTDTQYF.

This clone has a handful of counts. This sample includes further DNA sequences coding for the same CDR3. CDR3 nucleotide sequence: TGTGCCTGGGGATCAGGGGATACGCAGTATTTT. Its protein product is CAWGSGDTQYF. The chain couples TRBV30 to TRBJ2-3; D possibly corresponds to TRBD1 (5 bases). This CDR3 contains 11 residues. Germline loops: CDR1 GTSNPN, CDR2 SVGIG (reference sequence). The ends were cut back, 5 bases at V and 6 bases at J, with 9 bases in the middle.